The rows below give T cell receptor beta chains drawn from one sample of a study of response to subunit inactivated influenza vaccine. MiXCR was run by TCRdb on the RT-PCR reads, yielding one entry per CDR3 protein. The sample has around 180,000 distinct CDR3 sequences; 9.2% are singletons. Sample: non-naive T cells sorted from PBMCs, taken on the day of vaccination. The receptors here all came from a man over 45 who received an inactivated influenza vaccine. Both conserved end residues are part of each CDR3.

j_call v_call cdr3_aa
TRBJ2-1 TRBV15 CATSMASGVYNEQFF
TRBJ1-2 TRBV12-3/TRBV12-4 CASGNGAGVGYTF
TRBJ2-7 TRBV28 CASSLSLTGSYEQYF
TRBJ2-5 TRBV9 CASSVAWGETQYF
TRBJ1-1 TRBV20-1 CSARSPDSTEAFF
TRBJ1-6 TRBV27 CASRTSGTANSPLHF
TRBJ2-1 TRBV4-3 CASSQDRGSYNEQFF
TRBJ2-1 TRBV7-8 CASSTRTVGLKNEQFF
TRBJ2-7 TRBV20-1 CSASRRGSGVYEQYF
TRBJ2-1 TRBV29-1 CSVVPLAGGYNEQFF
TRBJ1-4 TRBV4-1 CASSQPSTGGYNEKLFF
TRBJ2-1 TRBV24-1 CATSDSRLPNEQFF
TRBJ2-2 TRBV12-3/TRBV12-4 CASSLGSGELFF
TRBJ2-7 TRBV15 CATSRDRVGLRQYF
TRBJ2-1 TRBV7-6 CASSLERQGVRSEQFF
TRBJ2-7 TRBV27 CASSSGLAAFYEQYF
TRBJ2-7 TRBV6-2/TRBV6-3 CASNPGQGSYEQYF
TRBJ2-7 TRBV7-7 CASSFRQAVPTYEQYF
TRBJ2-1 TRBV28 CASSFVGIANEQFF
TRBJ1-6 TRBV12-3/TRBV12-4 CASSLSWTHSPLHF
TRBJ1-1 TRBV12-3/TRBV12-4 CASRLTGMGTEAFF
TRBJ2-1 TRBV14 CASSQEPTHNEQFF
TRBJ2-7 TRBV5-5 CAMGPDLPYEQYF
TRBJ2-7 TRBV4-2 CASSQADRGEQYF
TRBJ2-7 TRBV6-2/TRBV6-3 CASRRPGTLYEQYF
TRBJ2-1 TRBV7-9 CASSPTSGLAGGEQFF
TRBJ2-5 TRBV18 CASSPRGRQETQYF